This entry concerns a single T cell receptor beta chain. Its cognate antigen is unknown. The CDR3 length is 15 residues. Germline V lookup: CDR1 LGHNA, CDR2 YSLEER. V gave up 1 base and J gave up 3 bases, with 9 bases separating them. These data originate in a study of OX40 agonist ivuxolimab in advanced cancers. Findings and caveats of the study: Clonal expansion from baseline to week 6 occurred in both CD4+ and CD8+ T cells.

The table came from immunoSEQ multiplex PCR; TCRdb's copy has only in-frame clones and leaves some out. The sample records roughly 77,000 clones, around 92% being singletons. J is TRBJ2-2 and V is TRBV4-3; D call uncertain. Sequences were derived from CD4+ or CD8+ T cells sorted from blood, sampled in a trial of the OX40 agonist ivuxolimab. This TCR was sampled from an adult with an advanced solid tumor such as melanoma, head and neck, liver or kidney cancer. The CDR3 DNA follows: TGCGCCAGCAGCCAAGTCCCCATGGACACCGGGGAGCTGTTTTTT. This gives the protein CASSQVPMDTGELFF.